Following are 5 T cell receptor beta chains from one sample sequenced in a study of identifying expanded T cells in peripheral blood. Clones were sequenced by immunoSEQ multiplex PCR, and TCRdb holds only the in-frame ones, with some missing. The top ten hold about 18% of the sample, which has 95,000 to 100,000 clones, approximately 88% seen once. The specimen was blood. These receptors came from a person aged 18-69 years in good health.

In its sample, this clone was seen once. This rearrangement joins TRBV6-5 to TRBJ1-1; D is undetermined. Germline CDR1 reads MNHEY; CDR2 reads SVGAGI. The CDR3 totals 13 residues. Trimming pared 4 bases from V and 3 bases from J, leaving 9 bases between. The CDR3 DNA is TGTGCCAGCAGTTTACCCCAGGACACTGAAGCTTTCTTT. As protein: CASSLPQDTEAFF.

CDR3 nucleotides: TGTGCCAGCAGTCCCCTCCAGACCCAGTACTTC. This translates into CASSPLQTQYF. This sequence joins TRBV27 and TRBJ2-5; D is unresolved. Germline values: CDR1 MNHEY, CDR2 SMNVEV (reference sequence). CDR3 size: 11 residues. Deletions cut 5 bases from V and 6 bases from J, with 7 bases between.

J is TRBJ2-3 and V is TRBV15; D assignment may be TRBD1 or TRBD2 (5 bases each). There are 13 residues in the CDR3. The V end was cut by 11 bases, the J end by 5 bases, with 17 bases between. The germline V gene encodes CDR1 LNHNV and CDR2 YYDKDF (reference sequence). The CDR3 sequence is CAVGAAALDTQYF. The DNA of the CDR3 is TGTGCCGTCGGGGCGGCCGCTTTAGATACGCAGTATTTT. The variable domain in full, completed from reference TRBV15 and TRBJ2-3, reads DAMVIQNPRYQVTQFGKPVTLSCSQTLNHNVMYWYQQKSSQAPKLLFHYYDKDFNNEADTPDNFQSRRPNTSFCFLDIRSPGLGDTAMYLCAVGAAALDTQYFGPGTRLTVL.

The J gene is TRBJ1-2, the V gene TRBV19; the D gene is possibly TRBD1 (6 bases). CDR1 and CDR2 (germline): LNHDA, SQIVND (reference sequence). CDR3 length equals 14 residues. V was shortened by 5 bases and J by 3 bases, with 13 bases between the two germline ends. CDR3 protein: CASSLRTEHYGYTF. In DNA form, the CDR3 reads TGTGCCAGTAGTCTCCGGACAGAGCACTATGGCTACACCTTC.

The J gene is TRBJ2-1, the V gene TRBV7-2; D is unresolved. In germline, CDR1 is SGHTA, CDR2 FQGNSA. V lost 4 bases to trimming and J lost 4 bases, with 17 bases between them. This CDR3 contains 16 residues. The CDR3, as DNA: TGTGCCAGCAGCTCCCGGCGCAGCAATAATTACAATGAGCAGTTCTTC. It specifies CASSSRRSNNYNEQFF.